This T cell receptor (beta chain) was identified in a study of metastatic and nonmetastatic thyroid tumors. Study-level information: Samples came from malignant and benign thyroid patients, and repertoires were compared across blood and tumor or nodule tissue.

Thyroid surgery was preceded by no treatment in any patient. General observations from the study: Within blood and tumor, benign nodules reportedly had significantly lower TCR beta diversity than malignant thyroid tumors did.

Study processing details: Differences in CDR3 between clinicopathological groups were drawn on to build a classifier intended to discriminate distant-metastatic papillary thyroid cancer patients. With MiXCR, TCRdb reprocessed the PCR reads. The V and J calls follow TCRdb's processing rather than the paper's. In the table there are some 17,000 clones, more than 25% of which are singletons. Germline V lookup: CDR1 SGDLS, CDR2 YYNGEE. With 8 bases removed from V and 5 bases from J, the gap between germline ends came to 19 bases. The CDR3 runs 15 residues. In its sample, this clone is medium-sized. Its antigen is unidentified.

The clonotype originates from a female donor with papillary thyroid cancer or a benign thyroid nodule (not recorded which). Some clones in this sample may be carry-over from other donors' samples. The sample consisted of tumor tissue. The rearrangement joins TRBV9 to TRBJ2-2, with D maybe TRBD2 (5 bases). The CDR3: CASERTGSGTGELFF. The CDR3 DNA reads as TGTGCCAGTGAAAGGACGGGGAGTGGTACCGGGGAGCTGTTTTTT.